This is a list of T cell receptor beta chains from one sample in a study of T cells in Graves' hyperthyroidism and ophthalmopathy. TCRdb called the multiplex PCR reads again in MiXCR, with one record for every CDR3 protein. The top ten hold 11% of the sample, which has over 300,000 distinct CDR3 sequences, approximately 15% seen once. Material: blood. Receptors were obtained from a woman in her fifties or sixties with Graves' hyperthyroidism. CDR3s include the opening cysteine and the closing phenylalanine or tryptophan. The order of the fields is V gene, D gene, J gene, clone size, CDR3 DNA, CDR3 protein. The D gene is left open where the match is weak. Where a row states a size, it is once, few, many or the class of an expanded clone; other rows omit it.

>TRBV19|TRBD1|TRBJ2-7|many
TGTGCCAGTAGTACGTCCGGGACAGGGTCCTACGAGCAGTACTTC
CASSTSGTGSYEQYF
>TRBV30|.|TRBJ1-2|.
TGTGCCTGGTTCCGCTATGGGGGCTACACCTTC
CAWFRYGGYTF
>TRBV5-5|.|TRBJ2-7|.
TGTGCCAGCAGCTTGTCCTTGGCAGCGACCTACGAGCAGTACTTC
CASSLSLAATYEQYF
>TRBV3-1|.|TRBJ2-4|.
TGTGCCAGCAGCCAAGCCGACAGCCTACAAAACATTCAGTACTTC
CASSQADSLQNIQYF
>TRBV12-3/TRBV12-4|.|TRBJ2-1|many
TGTGCCAGCACCCGGGGCGGGATTGGGACCTACAATGAGCAGTTCTTC
CASTRGGIGTYNEQFF
>TRBV27|.|TRBJ2-5|once
.
CASSSGTAVYTFGSETQYF
>TRBV12-5|TRBD2|TRBJ2-7|many
TGTGCTAGTGGTTTGTCGAACGGACTAGCGGGAGGGTACGAGCAGTACTTC
CASGLSNGLAGGYEQYF
>TRBV12-3/TRBV12-4|.|TRBJ2-3|many
TGTGCCAGCAGCACCCGTCGGGGAACAGATACGCAGTATTTT
CASSTRRGTDTQYF
>TRBV6-6|.|TRBJ2-1|.
TGTGCCAGCAGTTACCTGGGCGGGGATGAGCAGTTCTTC
CASSYLGGDEQFF
>TRBV7-2|.|TRBJ2-2|many
TGTGCCAGCAGCGATGGACGGGGATGGGAGCTGTTTTTT
CASSDGRGWELFF
>TRBV6-6|.|TRBJ2-7|many
TGTGCCAGCAGTTACTCGACGGCCGGACAGCTGTACTTC
CASSYSTAGQLYF